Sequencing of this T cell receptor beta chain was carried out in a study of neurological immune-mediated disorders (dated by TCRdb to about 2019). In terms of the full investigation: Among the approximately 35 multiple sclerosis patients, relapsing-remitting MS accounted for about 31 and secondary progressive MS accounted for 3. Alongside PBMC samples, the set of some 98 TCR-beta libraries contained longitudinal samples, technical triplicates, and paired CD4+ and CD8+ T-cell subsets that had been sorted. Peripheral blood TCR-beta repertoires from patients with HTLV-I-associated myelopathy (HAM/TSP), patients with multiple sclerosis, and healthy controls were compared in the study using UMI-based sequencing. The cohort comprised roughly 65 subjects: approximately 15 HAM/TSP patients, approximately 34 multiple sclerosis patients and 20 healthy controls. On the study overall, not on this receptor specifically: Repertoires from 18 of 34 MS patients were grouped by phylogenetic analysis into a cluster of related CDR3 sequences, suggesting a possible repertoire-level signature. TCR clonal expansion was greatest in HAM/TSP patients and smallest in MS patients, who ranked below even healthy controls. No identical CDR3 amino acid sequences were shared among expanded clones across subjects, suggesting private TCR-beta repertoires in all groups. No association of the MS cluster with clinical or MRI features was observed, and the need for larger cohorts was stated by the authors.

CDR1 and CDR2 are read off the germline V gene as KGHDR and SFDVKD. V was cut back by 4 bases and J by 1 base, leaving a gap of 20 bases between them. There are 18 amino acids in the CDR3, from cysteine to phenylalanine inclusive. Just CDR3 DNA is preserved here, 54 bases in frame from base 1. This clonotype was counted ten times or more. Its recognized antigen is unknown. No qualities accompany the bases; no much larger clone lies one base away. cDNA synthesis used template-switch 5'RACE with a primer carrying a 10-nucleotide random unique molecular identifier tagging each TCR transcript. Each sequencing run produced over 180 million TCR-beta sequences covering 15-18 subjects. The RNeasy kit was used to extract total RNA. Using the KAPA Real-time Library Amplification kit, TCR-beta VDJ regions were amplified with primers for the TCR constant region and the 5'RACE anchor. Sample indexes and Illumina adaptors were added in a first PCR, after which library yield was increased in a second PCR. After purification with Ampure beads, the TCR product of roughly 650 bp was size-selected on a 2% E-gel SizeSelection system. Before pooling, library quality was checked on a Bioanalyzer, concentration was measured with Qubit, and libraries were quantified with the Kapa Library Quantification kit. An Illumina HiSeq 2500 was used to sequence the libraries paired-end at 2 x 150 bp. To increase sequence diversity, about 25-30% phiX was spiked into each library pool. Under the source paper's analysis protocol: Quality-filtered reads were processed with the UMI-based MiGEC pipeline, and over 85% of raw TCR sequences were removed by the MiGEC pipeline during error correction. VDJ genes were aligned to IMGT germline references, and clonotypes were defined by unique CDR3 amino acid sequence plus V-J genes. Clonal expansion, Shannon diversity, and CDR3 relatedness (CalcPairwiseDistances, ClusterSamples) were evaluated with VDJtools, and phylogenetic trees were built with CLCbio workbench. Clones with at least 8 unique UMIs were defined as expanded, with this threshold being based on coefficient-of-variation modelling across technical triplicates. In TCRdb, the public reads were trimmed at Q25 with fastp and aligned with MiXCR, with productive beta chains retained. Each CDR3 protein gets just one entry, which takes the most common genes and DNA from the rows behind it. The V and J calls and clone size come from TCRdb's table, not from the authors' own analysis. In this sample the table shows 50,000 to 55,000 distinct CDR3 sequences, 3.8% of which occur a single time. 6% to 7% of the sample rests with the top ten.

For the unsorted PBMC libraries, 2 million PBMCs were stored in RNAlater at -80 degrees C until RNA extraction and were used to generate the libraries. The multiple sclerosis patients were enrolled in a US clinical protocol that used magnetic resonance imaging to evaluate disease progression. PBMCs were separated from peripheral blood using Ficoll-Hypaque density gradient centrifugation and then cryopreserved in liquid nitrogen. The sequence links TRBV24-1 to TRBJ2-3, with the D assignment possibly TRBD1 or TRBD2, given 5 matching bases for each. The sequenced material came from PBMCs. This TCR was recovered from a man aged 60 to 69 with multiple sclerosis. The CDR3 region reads CATSESGRRTPGTDTQYF. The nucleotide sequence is TGTGCCACCAGTGAGTCGGGACGGCGAACCCCTGGCACAGATACGCAGTATTTT.